These 30 T cell receptor beta chains share one sample of origin, sequenced in a study of T cells in Graves' hyperthyroidism and ophthalmopathy (dated by TCRdb to between 2019 and 2020). The receptor library was made with multiplex PCR. The sample was run on an Illumina HiSeq 2000. The TCR beta CDR3 regions were amplified from RNA transcripts. The first round of RT-PCR for the TCR CDR3 was performed with the HTBI primer set and the Qiagen OneStep RT-PCR kit. TCRdb reprocessing: public reads trimmed at Q25 with fastp, clones called with MiXCR, in-frame beta chains kept. Duplicate CDR3 protein sequences are folded into a single record with the most common DNA and genes. Here the sample has about 770,000 distinct CDR3 sequences; roughly 20% occur a single time. Clones ranked in the top ten supply over 15% of the sample. The sample was blood. These receptors were collected from a woman aged 45 to 65 with Graves' hyperthyroidism that later progressed to Graves' ophthalmopathy.

This clonotype appeared a few times. The chain combines TRBV7-3 with TRBJ2-1; a weak D match, TRBD2 (5 bases). The germline CDR1 and CDR2 sequences are SGHTA and FQGTGA. Between the trimmed V and J ends, which lost 5 bases and 5 bases, there was a span of 10 bases. The CDR3 is 13 amino acids. Written as DNA, the CDR3 is TGTGCCAGCAGCCCCACCGGGGACAATGAGCAGTTCTTC. Amino acid sequence: CASSPTGDNEQFF.

This clonotype has at least ten counts. This sequence joins TRBV5-1 and TRBJ1-1, with TRBD1 as a possible D gene (5 bases). The CDR3 runs 16 residues. V lost 1 base, J lost 3 bases, and 16 bases lay in between. The V gene's germline CDR1 is SGHRS and CDR2 YFSETQ. For the CDR3, the DNA is TGCGCCAGCAGCTTGCCCCCCGGGGCTGGTGACACTGAAGCTTTCTTT. Encoded protein: CASSLPPGAGDTEAFF.

This clonotype was recorded many times. The V gene is TRBV11-2, the J gene TRBJ2-7; D not certain. Deletions cut 5 bases from V and 6 bases from J, with 8 bases between. Germline CDR1 is SGHAT and CDR2 is FQNNGV. CDR3 size: 11 residues. The CDR3 region has the DNA TGTGCCAGCAGCCCGGGTGTCGAGCAGTACTTC. Translated, it gives CASSPGVEQYF.

The table lists this clonotype with many counts. The chain has TRBV11-2 and TRBJ1-2, with D uncertain. The CDR3 length is 16 residues. Trimming pared 0 bases from V and 2 bases from J, leaving 13 bases between. Germline V gene data show CDR1 as SGHAT and CDR2 as FQNNGV. The CDR3 region is CASSLEGLGDNYGYTF. DNA of the CDR3: TGTGCCAGCAGCTTAGAGGGTTTAGGAGACAACTATGGCTACACCTTC.

This chain joins TRBV6-2 or TRBV6-3 and TRBJ1-2; TRBD1 might be the D (6 bases). CDR3 length equals 15 residues. With 7 bases removed from V and 8 bases from J, the gap between germline ends came to 23 bases. Germline V CDR1 and CDR2: MNHEY, SVGEGT. CDR3 sequence reads: CASIRDGGPGGGYTF. CDR3 DNA: TGTGCCAGCATCAGAGACGGGGGCCCCGGAGGGGGCTACACCTTC.

V gene TRBV20-1 combines with J gene TRBJ1-2; TRBD1 is a possible D gene (6 bases). CDR1 and CDR2 (germline): DFQATT, SNEGSKA (reference sequence). Trimming removed 4 bases from V and 6 bases from J, with 18 bases in between. The CDR3 has 14 residues. The CDR3 loop is CSATNQGFRDGYTF. For the CDR3, the DNA is TGCAGTGCTACTAACCAGGGGTTCAGAGATGGCTACACCTTC.

This clonotype has a count of ten or more. V and J are TRBV5-1 and TRBJ2-3; TRBD2 agrees at 7 bases. The germline V gene encodes CDR1 SGHRS and CDR2 YFSETQ. V lost 3 bases to trimming and J lost 2 bases; unmatched junction nucleotides: 9. CDR3 length: 16 residues. The CDR3 DNA reads as TGCGCCAGCAGCTCTCTTCCTAGCGGCAACACAGATACGCAGTATTTT. Encoded protein: CASSSLPSGNTDTQYF.

This clonotype was seen only a few times. The rearrangement uses TRBV7-9 and TRBJ1-1; TRBD1 matches at 9 bases. Germline CDR1 and CDR2: SEHNR and FQNEAQ (reference sequence). V shed 5 bases, J shed 1 base, and the junction held 5 bases outside the gene matches. CDR3 length: 15 amino acids. As DNA, the CDR3 is TGTGCCAGCAGCCTGACAGGGGGAGGGAACACTGAAGCTTTCTTT. It is translated as CASSLTGGGNTEAFF.

This clonotype came up once. A clone one base away is much larger, so this may be a read error. The chain links TRBV5-1 to TRBJ1-1, with D unclear. Germline loops: CDR1 SGHRS, CDR2 YFSETQ. The CDR3 is made up of 14 amino acids. V shed 0 bases and J shed 9 bases, with 15 bases lying between them. The CDR3 DNA reads as TGCGCCAGCAGCTTGGACCGAGAGACCAACCAAGCTTTCTTT. Amino acids: CASSLDRETNQAFF.

The chain has TRBV7-2 and TRBJ2-1, with 8 bases aligning to TRBD1. With V trimmed by 0 bases and J by 7 bases, 8 bases remained unmatched. The CDR3 has 16 residues. In germline, CDR1 is SGHTA, CDR2 FQGNSA. The DNA for the CDR3 is TGTGCCAGCAGCTTAGCAGGCGACAGGGGAAGGAATGAGCAGTTCTTC. Translation: CASSLAGDRGRNEQFF.

On this clonotype: With a much larger clone just one base away, this may be a read error. The rearrangement uses TRBV2 and TRBJ2-3; weak D call: TRBD2 (6 bases). Looked up from germline, CDR1 is SNHLY and CDR2 is FYNNEI. The CDR3 sequence is 16 residues long. V lost 4 bases and J lost 1, with 15 bases in between. CDR3 in DNA: TGTGCCAGCAGTGCCCCCATGACTAGAGGCACAGATACGCAGTATTTT. Its protein is CASSAPMTRGTDTQYF.

The chain is built from TRBV27 and TRBJ1-5; TRBD1 is a possible D gene (5 bases). V gave up 3 bases and J gave up 1 base, with 7 bases separating them. CDR3 length: 14 residues. The germline gives CDR1 MNHEY, CDR2 SMNVEV (reference sequence). In DNA form, the CDR3 reads TGTGCCAGCAGTTTCAGGGAAAGCAATCAGCCCCAGCATTTT. The encoded protein is CASSFRESNQPQHF.

This chain uses TRBV5-5 with TRBJ2-5; 8 nucleotides align to TRBD1. CDR1 SGHKS and CDR2 YYEKEE come from the germline V gene (reference sequence). The CDR3 extends over 14 amino acids. V lost 5 bases and J lost 3; bases outside the gene matches: 6. CDR3 protein: CASRYGQGEETQYF. The CDR3 nucleotides are TGTGCCAGCAGATACGGACAGGGAGAAGAGACCCAGTACTTC. Full variable domain (remainder filled in from reference TRBV5-5 and TRBJ2-5): DAGVTQSPTHLIKTRGQQVTLRCSPISGHKSVSWYQQVLGQGPQFIFQYYEKEERGRGNFPDRFSARQFPNYSSELNVNALLLGDSALYLCASRYGQGEETQYFGPGTRLLVL.

Concerning this clonotype: At one end, the junction sequence differs from germline, possibly due to a read error. The J gene is TRBJ2-7, the V gene TRBV20-1; possible D gene TRBD2, 5 bases. This CDR3 comprises 14 residues. Germline CDR1 and CDR2: DFQATT and SNEGSKA (reference sequence). CDR3 residues: CSARDHGVGYEQHF. For the CDR3, the DNA is TGCAGTGCTAGAGATCACGGGGTGGGCTACGAGCAGCACTTC.

The chain joins TRBV6-1 to TRBJ1-5; D not resolved. The V and J ends lost 6 bases and 6 bases respectively, with 18 bases between them. Germline V lookup: CDR1 MNHNS, CDR2 SASEGT. CDR3 length equals 15 residues. The CDR3 nucleotides read TGTGCCAGCAGCTCAACGGGAGTGCGGGGTCAGCCCCAGCATTTT. This codes for CASSSTGVRGQPQHF.

V and J are TRBV19 and TRBJ2-3, with TRBD2 matching over 7 bases. The trim removed 1 base at V and 2 bases at J, leaving 12 bases unmatched. This CDR3 comprises 18 residues. Germline V gene lookup returns CDR1 LNHDA and CDR2 SQIVND (reference sequence). The CDR3, as DNA: TGTGCCAGTAGTATAGGGGCCGCCGGCGGGGGATACACAGATACGCAGTATTTT. Amino acids: CASSIGAAGGGYTDTQYF.

This clonotype was counted a few times. The rearrangement links TRBV9 to TRBJ2-3; no reliable D call. Trimming removed 0 bases at V and 2 bases at J, with 10 bases between. This CDR3 contains 15 residues. Germline V CDR1 and CDR2: SGDLS, YYNGEE. CDR3 sequence reads: CASSVGLGPTDTQYF. As DNA, the CDR3 is TGTGCCAGCAGCGTAGGTTTAGGCCCCACAGATACGCAGTATTTT.

This clonotype was counted ten times or more. The genes are TRBV11-2 and TRBJ2-5, with 9 bases aligning to TRBD1. After removal of 5 bases from V and 4 bases from J, the junction contained 2 bases not matched to a gene. Germline-derived CDR1 and CDR2 are SGHAT and FQNNGV. This CDR3 has 13 amino acids. The CDR3 loop is CASSPTGGETQYF. The CDR3 DNA follows: TGTGCCAGCAGCCCGACAGGGGGAGAGACCCAGTACTTC.

This clonotype has ten or more counts. The chain employs TRBV20-1 and TRBJ2-5; TRBD2 might be the D (5 bases). Germline V CDR1 and CDR2: DFQATT, SNEGSKA (reference sequence). Trimming removed 3 bases from V and 2 bases from J, with 13 bases in between. CDR3 length: 14 residues. Here the CDR3 DNA reads TGCAGTGCTAGTCCAGCGGAGAAACAAGAGACCCAGTACTTC. This gives the protein CSASPAEKQETQYF.

This chain joins TRBV6-1 and TRBJ1-2; no clear D gene. Looked up from germline, CDR1 is MNHNS and CDR2 is SASEGT. V lost 8 bases to trimming and J lost 0 bases, with 16 bases between them. The CDR3 extends over 15 amino acids. The CDR3 region is CASEGLESTNYGYTF. CDR3 sequence (DNA): TGTGCCAGCGAAGGACTGGAGTCCACTAACTATGGCTACACCTTC.

The chain is built from TRBV3-1 and TRBJ2-7; possible D gene TRBD2, 7 bases. Trimming removed 0 bases at V and 3 bases at J, with 12 bases between. The CDR3 has 15 residues. Germline CDR1 LGHDT, CDR2 YNNKEL (reference sequence). The CDR3 coding sequence is TGTGCCAGCAGCCAAGACAGGGGAGGGGGCTACGAGCAGTACTTC. It yields the protein CASSQDRGGGYEQYF.

This clonotype was found a few times. The gene calls are TRBV6-1 and TRBJ1-1; the match to TRBD1 covers 7 bases. With 6 bases clipped from V and 1 base from J, the junction kept 11 bases outside the gene matches. This CDR3 has 16 amino acids. CDR1 is MNHNS, CDR2 SASEGT, per germline. The CDR3 loop is CASRRGRDRRNTEAFF. The CDR3 DNA sequence: TGTGCCAGCAGGAGGGGGCGCGATAGGAGGAACACTGAAGCTTTCTTT.

This clonotype showed up many times. The chain links TRBV7-3 to TRBJ2-3; no clear D. Germline loops: CDR1 SGHTA, CDR2 FQGTGA. The CDR3 consists of 15 residues. V was shortened by 6 bases and J by 0 bases, with 13 bases between the two germline ends. Here the CDR3 DNA reads TGTGCCAGCAGTCTCTGGGGATACAGCACAGATACGCAGTATTTT. It specifies CASSLWGYSTDTQYF. The full variable domain, completed using reference TRBV7-3 and TRBJ2-3, is GAGVSQTPSNKVTEKGKYVELRCDPISGHTALYWYRQSLGQGPEFLIYFQGTGAADDSGLPNDRFFAVRPEGSVSTLKIQRTERGDSAVYLCASSLWGYSTDTQYFGPGTRLTVL.

A few counts support this clonotype. The rearrangement joins TRBV9 to TRBJ2-3; 7 bases agree with TRBD1. The CDR3 covers 16 residues. V dropped 0 bases and J dropped 6; count of bases not matched to a gene: 10. Germline CDR1 is SGDLS and CDR2 is YYNGEE. CDR3 DNA sequence: TGTGCCAGCAGCGTAGCAGGTAGGGGGCTGGCCGATACGCAGTATTTT. Translated, it gives CASSVAGRGLADTQYF.

This clonotype occurred many times. V and J are TRBV6-1 and TRBJ1-1, with a tentative D call TRBD1 (6 bases). Trimming left V 7 bases short and J 5 bases short, with 17 bases between. The CDR3 extends over 14 amino acids. Germline lookup yields CDR1 MNHNS and CDR2 SASEGT. The CDR3 DNA reads as TGTGCCAGCAACATACAAAGGGGGGGGACTGAAGCTTTCTTT. Translated, it gives CASNIQRGGTEAFF.

J is TRBJ1-2 and V is TRBV18, with D possibly being TRBD1 (5 bases). In germline, CDR1 is KGHSH, CDR2 LQKENI. The V gene lost 3 bases and the J gene lost 6 bases, with 17 bases spanning the gap. CDR3 length: 15 residues. The CDR3 DNA follows: TGTGCCAGCTCACCCCTGACTGGAGGGGTCGATGGCTACACCTTC. This translates into CASSPLTGGVDGYTF.

This clonotype occurred a few times. J is TRBJ2-1 and V is TRBV6-1; 10 bases agree with TRBD2. Germline trimming cut 3 bases from V and 6 bases from J; bases unmatched to any gene: 5. The germline V gene encodes CDR1 MNHNS and CDR2 SASEGT. The CDR3 is 15 amino acids. The CDR3 DNA follows: TGTGCCAGCAGTGATAGCGGGGGGCTGGGCAATGAGCAGTTCTTC. This translates into CASSDSGGLGNEQFF.

This clonotype was seen ten or more times. The V gene is TRBV7-9, the J gene TRBJ2-1, with 7 bases aligning to TRBD2. Trimming removed 11 bases from V and 1 base from J; junction bases left unmatched: 2. The germline V gene has CDR1 SEHNR and CDR2 FQNEAQ (reference sequence). The CDR3 has 12 amino acids. CDR3 sequence reads: CASGGSYNEQFF. Here the CDR3 DNA reads TGTGCCTCCGGGGGGTCCTACAATGAGCAGTTCTTC. The whole variable domain, remainder taken from reference TRBV7-9 and TRBJ2-1, is DTGVSQNPRHKITKRGQNVTFRCDPISEHNRLYWYRQTLGQGPEFLTYFQNEAQLEKSRLLSDRFSAERPKGSFSTLEIQRTEQGDSAMYLCASGGSYNEQFFGPGTRLTVL.

This sequence joins TRBV5-1 and TRBJ2-3, with a tentative D call TRBD2 (6 bases). Between the trimmed V and J ends, which lost 3 bases and 2 bases, there was a span of 13 bases. The V gene's germline CDR1 is SGHRS and CDR2 YFSETQ. The CDR3 loop spans 15 amino acids. CDR3 in amino acids: CASSYLGGITDTQYF. CDR3 coding DNA: TGCGCCAGCAGCTACCTGGGGGGAATCACAGATACGCAGTATTTT. The entire variable domain, with the rest obtained from reference TRBV5-1 and TRBJ2-3, is as follows: KAGVTQTPRYLIKTRGQQVTLSCSPISGHRSVSWYQQTPGQGLQFLFEYFSETQRNKGNFPGRFSGRQFSNSRSEMNVSTLELGDSALYLCASSYLGGITDTQYFGPGTRLTVL.

In its sample, this clonotype was seen many times. The V gene is TRBV5-1, the J gene TRBJ1-4, with D tentatively TRBD1 (6 bases). Germline V gene data show CDR1 as SGHRS and CDR2 as YFSETQ. The CDR3 length is 16 residues. Trimming took off 7 bases at V and 2 bases at J, with 18 bases between the two ends. The CDR3 DNA reads as TGCGCCAGCGGTCGAGGGGGGGACTATACTAATGAAAAACTGTTTTTT. It codes for CASGRGGDYTNEKLFF.